Shown below are 21 T cell receptor beta chains from a single sample sequenced in a study of human versus mouse CDR3 diversity and MHC coevolution. Assay: immunoSEQ multiplex PCR; the TCRdb copy retains only in-frame clones and omits some. The table shows about 77,000 clones, with just under 95% occurring only once. Sequenced material: naive CD4+ T cells from blood. Noted subset: CD45RO-negative CD62L-positive naive CD4 T cells. Receptors were obtained from a person aged 25 to 69 in good health.

This sequence joins TRBV25-1 and TRBJ2-1; TRBD1 matches 7 bases. The CDR3 totals 16 residues. V lost 7 bases and J lost 6; bases outside the gene matches: 15. Per the germline V gene, CDR1 is MGHDK and CDR2 is SYGVNS. The CDR3 here is CASTSTRDRTRNEQFF. The CDR3 bases are TGTGCCAGCACCAGCACCCGGGACAGAACCCGCAATGAGCAGTTCTTC.

This chain links TRBV19 with TRBJ1-1, with 8 positions matching TRBD1. The V gene end was trimmed by 8 bases and the J gene end by 5 bases; junction bases not matched to a gene: 19. The CDR3 length is 17 residues. Germline V gene lookup returns CDR1 LNHDA and CDR2 SQIVND (reference sequence). The CDR3 loop reads CASRSQTGAGVRTEAFF. CDR3 coding DNA: TGTGCCAGTCGCTCACAGACAGGGGCTGGGGTGAGGACTGAAGCTTTCTTT.

V gene TRBV9 combines with J gene TRBJ1-3; D remains unclear. Per the germline V gene, CDR1 is SGDLS and CDR2 is YYNGEE. There are 16 residues in the CDR3. V was pared by 3 bases and J by 0 bases, with 13 bases between. The CDR3: CASSASGIYSGNTIYF. CDR3 in DNA: TGTGCCAGCAGCGCCAGTGGCATTTACTCTGGAAACACCATATATTTT.

The V gene is TRBV27, the J gene TRBJ2-7; D is unresolved. CDR1 MNHEY and CDR2 SMNVEV come from the germline V gene (reference sequence). The V gene lost 3 bases and the J gene lost 3 bases, with 9 bases spanning the gap. The CDR3 spans 13 residues. CDR3 region: CASSLRLGYEQYF. In nucleotides, the CDR3 is TGTGCCAGCAGTTTGAGGTTAGGCTACGAGCAGTACTTC.

The chain combines TRBV6-5 with TRBJ2-7; D is perhaps TRBD1 (6 bases). The CDR3 runs to 13 residues. CDR1 MNHEY and CDR2 SVGAGI come from the germline V gene. Trimming removed 6 bases from V and 6 bases from J, with 15 bases in between. The CDR3 bases are TGTGCCAGCAGGCGCCGGGACAAAACCGAGCAGTACTTC. It codes for CASRRRDKTEQYF.

This sequence joins TRBV10-3 and TRBJ2-1, with TRBD1 as a possible D gene (5 bases). CDR1 and CDR2 from the germline V gene are ENHRY and SYGVKD. The CDR3 has 15 residues. V lost 0 bases and J 9 bases, leaving 15 bases between the germline ends. CDR3 region: CAISESTPRQGEQFF. For the CDR3, the DNA is TGTGCCATCAGTGAGTCGACGCCTCGTCAGGGTGAGCAGTTCTTC.

DNA for the CDR3: TGTGCCAGCAGTTTAGCTTTGGTAGCAGGGGTTGTTAAGACCAATGAGCAGTTCTTC. Amino acids: CASSLALVAGVVKTNEQFF. The V and J genes are TRBV28 and TRBJ2-1, with D maybe TRBD1 (6 bases). Per germline, CDR1 MDHEN and CDR2 SYDVKM. Trimming took 2 bases from V and 6 from J, leaving 26 bases between them. There are 19 residues in the CDR3. Together with reference TRBV28 and TRBJ2-1, the CDR3 gives the full variable domain: DVKVTQSSRYLVKRTGEKVFLECVQDMDHENMFWYRQDPGLGLRLIYFSYDVKMKEKGDIPEGYSVSREKKERFSLILESASTNQTSMYLCASSLALVAGVVKTNEQFFGPGTRLTVL.

The J gene is TRBJ2-3, the V gene TRBV6-5; D may be TRBD1 (6 bases). Germline-derived CDR1 and CDR2 are MNHEY and SVGAGI. The CDR3 extends over 15 amino acids. V was shortened by 0 bases and J by 1 base, with 8 bases between the two germline ends. The CDR3 sequence: CASSYSGQRTDTQYF. CDR3 nucleotides: TGTGCCAGCAGTTACTCTGGACAGCGCACAGATACGCAGTATTTT.

This sequence joins TRBV18 and TRBJ1-1; no clear D gene. Trimming stripped 6 bases from V and 1 base from J, with 6 bases between. Germline CDR1 reads KGHSH; CDR2 reads LQKENI. The CDR3 loop spans 12 amino acids. The CDR3 DNA reads as TGTGCCAGCTCCCGACAGAACACTGAAGCTTTCTTT. Encoded protein: CASSRQNTEAFF.

This clone was observed once. V usage is TRBV5-4 and J usage is TRBJ2-3; D possibly corresponds to TRBD2 (7 bases). V was clipped by 2 bases and J by 4 bases, with 17 bases between them. CDR1 and CDR2 from the germline V gene are SGHNT and YYREEE (reference sequence). CDR3 length equals 16 residues. The CDR3 region is CASSFPGGMVADTQYF. The CDR3 nucleotides read TGTGCCAGCAGCTTCCCGGGGGGCATGGTCGCAGATACGCAGTATTTT.

The chain links TRBV5-6 to TRBJ2-1, with TRBD2 identical over 7 bases. This CDR3 contains 16 residues. J gave up 5 bases and V 3 bases, and 11 bases lay outside the gene matches. CDR1 is SGHDT, CDR2 YYEEEE, per germline. DNA for the CDR3: TGTGCCAGCAGCTCACCCGGGGGGATACGGAACAATGAGCAGTTCTTC. It encodes CASSSPGGIRNNEQFF. The full variable domain, in which reference TRBV5-6 and TRBJ2-1 provide the parts outside the CDR3, is DAGVTQSPTHLIKTRGQQVTLRCSPKSGHDTVSWYQQALGQGPQFIFQYYEEEERQRGNFPDRFSGHQFPNYSSELNVNALLLGDSALYLCASSSPGGIRNNEQFFGPGTRLTVL.

This clone appeared a single time. The V gene is TRBV28, the J gene TRBJ2-2; D not certain. There are 15 residues in the CDR3. The germline gives CDR1 MDHEN, CDR2 SYDVKM. V was trimmed by 11 bases and J by 0 bases, leaving 16 bases between them. CDR3 in amino acids: CAGRRSLANTGELFF. The CDR3 region has the DNA TGTGCCGGCCGCCGCTCCCTGGCGAACACCGGGGAGCTGTTTTTT.

The chain uses TRBV2 and TRBJ1-4, with 7 bases aligning to TRBD1. Per the germline V gene, CDR1 is SNHLY and CDR2 is FYNNEI. After removal of 6 bases from V and 7 bases from J, the junction contained 5 bases not matched to a gene. There are 13 residues in the CDR3. In DNA, the CDR3 is TGTGCCAGCAGAGGGGGCATAGGTGAAAAACTGTTTTTT. This sequence encodes CASRGGIGEKLFF.

This chain uses TRBV18 with TRBJ2-5, with 7 bases matching TRBD2. The ends lost 2 bases at V and 1 base at J; junction bases unmatched: 4. This CDR3 spans 15 amino acids. Germline V gene sequence: CDR1 KGHSH, CDR2 LQKENI. The CDR3 DNA reads TGTGCCAGCTCACCATACGGGAGGACCCAAGAGACCCAGTACTTC. It is translated as CASSPYGRTQETQYF. Supplemented by reference TRBV18 and TRBJ2-5, the full variable domain reads NAGVMQNPRHLVRRRGQEARLRCSPMKGHSHVYWYRQLPEEGLKFMVYLQKENIIDESGMPKERFSAEFPKEGPSILRIQQVVRGDSAAYFCASSPYGRTQETQYFGPGTRLLVL.

The sample holds one count of this clone. The chain links TRBV7-9 to TRBJ2-2, with a possible D match to TRBD1 (6 bases). The germline CDR1 and CDR2 sequences are SEHNR and FQNEAQ (reference sequence). V was pared by 1 base and J by 5 bases, with 17 bases between. This CDR3 contains 17 residues. The CDR3 DNA sequence: TGTGCCAGCAGCTTAGTGGGTGCCAGGGGCTTGACCGGGGAGCTGTTTTTT. Translation gives CASSLVGARGLTGELFF.

The rearrangement joins TRBV7-9 to TRBJ1-1; D gene unclear. This CDR3 is 13 amino acids long. Trimming removed 4 bases from V and 10 bases from J, with 16 bases in between. Germline CDR1 reads SEHNR; CDR2 reads FQNEAQ (reference sequence). The CDR3 loop reads CASSSDGSPGAFF. CDR3 coding DNA: TGTGCCAGCAGCTCTGACGGTTCCCCGGGAGCTTTCTTT. The complete variable domain, with remaining parts taken from reference TRBV7-9 and TRBJ1-1, reads DTGVSQNPRHKITKRGQNVTFRCDPISEHNRLYWYRQTLGQGPEFLTYFQNEAQLEKSRLLSDRFSAERPKGSFSTLEIQRTEQGDSAMYLCASSSDGSPGAFFGQGTRLTVV.

This clone appeared a single time. The rearrangement joins TRBV27 to TRBJ1-3, with TRBD1 as a possible D gene (6 bases). Trimming cost V 6 bases and J 5 bases, with 20 bases left between them. Germline V lookup: CDR1 MNHEY, CDR2 SMNVEV (reference sequence). This CDR3 has 16 residues. DNA for the CDR3: TGTGCCAGCAGCAGTGCCGGAGCAGGGGAAAGAAACACCATATATTTT. Translation: CASSSAGAGERNTIYF.

The chain carries TRBV5-1 and TRBJ2-1, with TRBD1 matching 10 bases. The CDR3 is 21 amino acids. The germline V gene encodes CDR1 SGHRS and CDR2 YFSETQ. The V and J ends lost 2 bases and 6 bases, in that order; junction bases with no gene match: 23. CDR3 amino acids: CASSFKPGQGTGLVPSNEQFF. CDR3 DNA sequence: TGCGCCAGCAGCTTCAAACCGGGACAGGGGACGGGACTAGTCCCCAGCAATGAGCAGTTCTTC.

In this sample, this clone turned up once. The V and J genes are TRBV5-1 and TRBJ2-2, with D possibly being TRBD2 (7 bases). Per germline, CDR1 SGHRS and CDR2 YFSETQ. V lost 0 bases and J 4 bases, leaving 13 bases between the germline ends. The CDR3 has 16 amino acids. The CDR3 is CASSLDVGGATGELFF. Written as DNA, the CDR3 is TGCGCCAGCAGCTTGGACGTAGGGGGGGCCACCGGGGAGCTGTTTTTT.

The J gene is TRBJ2-7, the V gene TRBV2, with D hard to call. This CDR3 has 14 residues. V lost 3 bases and J lost 0, with 9 bases in between. Germline CDR1 is SNHLY and CDR2 is FYNNEI. CDR3 bases: TGTGCCAGCAGTGACTTCCTTAGCTCCTACGAGCAGTACTTC. Translating it yields CASSDFLSSYEQYF. Full variable domain (remainder filled in from reference TRBV2 and TRBJ2-7): EPEVTQTPSHQVTQMGQEVILRCVPISNHLYFYWYRQILGQKVEFLVSFYNNEISEKSEIFDDQFSVERPDGSNFTLKIRSTKLEDSAMYFCASSDFLSSYEQYFGPGTRLTVT.

This clone has only one observation. This sequence joins TRBV15 and TRBJ2-7; TRBD1 matches 10 bases. Per the germline V gene, CDR1 is LNHNV and CDR2 is YYDKDF (reference sequence). V dropped 1 base and J dropped 6; count of bases not matched to a gene: 6. This CDR3 has 15 amino acids. CDR3 amino acids: CATSRAGTGVGEQYF. CDR3 nucleotide sequence: TGTGCCACCAGCAGAGCCGGGACAGGGGTTGGCGAGCAGTACTTC. Together with reference TRBV15 and TRBJ2-7, the CDR3 gives the full variable domain: DAMVIQNPRYQVTQFGKPVTLSCSQTLNHNVMYWYQQKSSQAPKLLFHYYDKDFNNEADTPDNFQSRRPNTSFCFLDIRSPGLGDTAMYLCATSRAGTGVGEQYFGPGTRLTVT.